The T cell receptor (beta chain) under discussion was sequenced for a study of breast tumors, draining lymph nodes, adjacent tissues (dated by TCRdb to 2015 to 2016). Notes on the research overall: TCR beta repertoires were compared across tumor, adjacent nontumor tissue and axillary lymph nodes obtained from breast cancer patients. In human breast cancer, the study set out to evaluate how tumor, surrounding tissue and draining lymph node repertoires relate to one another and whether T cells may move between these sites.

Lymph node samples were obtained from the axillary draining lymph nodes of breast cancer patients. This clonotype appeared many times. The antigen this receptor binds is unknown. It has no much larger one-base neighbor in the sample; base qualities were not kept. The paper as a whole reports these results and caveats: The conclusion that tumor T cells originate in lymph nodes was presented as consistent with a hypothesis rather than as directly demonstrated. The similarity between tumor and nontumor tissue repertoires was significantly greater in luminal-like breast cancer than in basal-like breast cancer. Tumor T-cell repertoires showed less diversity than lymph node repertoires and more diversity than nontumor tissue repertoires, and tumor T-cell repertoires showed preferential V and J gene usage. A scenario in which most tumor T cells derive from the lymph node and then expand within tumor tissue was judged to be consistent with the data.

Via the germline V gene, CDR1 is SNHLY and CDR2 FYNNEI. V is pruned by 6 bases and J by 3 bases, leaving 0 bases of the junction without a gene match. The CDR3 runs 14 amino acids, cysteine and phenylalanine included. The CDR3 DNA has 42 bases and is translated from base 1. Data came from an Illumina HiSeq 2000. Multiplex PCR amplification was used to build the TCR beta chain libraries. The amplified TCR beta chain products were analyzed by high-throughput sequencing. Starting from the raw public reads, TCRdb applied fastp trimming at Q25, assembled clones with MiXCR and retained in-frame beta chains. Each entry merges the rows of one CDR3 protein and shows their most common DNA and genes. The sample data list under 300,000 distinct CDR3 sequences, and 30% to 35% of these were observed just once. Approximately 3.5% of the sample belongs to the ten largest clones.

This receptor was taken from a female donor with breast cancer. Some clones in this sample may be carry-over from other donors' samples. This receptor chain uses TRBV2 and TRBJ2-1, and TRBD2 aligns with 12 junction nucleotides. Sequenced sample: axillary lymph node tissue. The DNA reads TGTGCCAGCAGACTAGCGGGGGGCTACAATGAGCAGTTCTTC. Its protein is CASRLAGGYNEQFF.